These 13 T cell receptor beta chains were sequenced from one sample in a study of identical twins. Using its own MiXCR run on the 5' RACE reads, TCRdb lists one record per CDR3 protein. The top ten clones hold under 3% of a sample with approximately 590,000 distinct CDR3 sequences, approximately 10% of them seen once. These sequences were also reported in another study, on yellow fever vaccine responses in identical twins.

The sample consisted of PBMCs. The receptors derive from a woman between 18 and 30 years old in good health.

The CDR3, as DNA: TGTGCCAGCAGTGCGCCCGGGACAGTGAACAATGAGCAGTTCTTC. Its protein product is CASSAPGTVNNEQFF. V usage is TRBV25-1 and J usage is TRBJ2-1; 7 bases are a match to TRBD1. There are 15 residues in the CDR3. Germline values: CDR1 MGHDK, CDR2 SYGVNS. After removal of 4 bases from V and 5 bases from J, the junction contained 8 bases not matched to a gene.

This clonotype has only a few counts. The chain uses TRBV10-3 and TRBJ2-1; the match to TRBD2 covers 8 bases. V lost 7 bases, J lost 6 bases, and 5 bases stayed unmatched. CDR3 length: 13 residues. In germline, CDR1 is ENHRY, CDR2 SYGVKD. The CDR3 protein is CAITSGTSNEQFF. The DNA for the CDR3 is TGTGCCATCACCTCCGGGACTAGCAATGAGCAGTTCTTC.

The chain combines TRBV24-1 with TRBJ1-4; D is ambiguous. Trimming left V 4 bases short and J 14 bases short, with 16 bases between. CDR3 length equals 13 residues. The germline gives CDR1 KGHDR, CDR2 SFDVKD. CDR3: CATSDGESKRLFF. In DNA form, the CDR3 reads TGTGCCACCAGTGACGGTGAAAGCAAGAGGCTGTTTTTT.

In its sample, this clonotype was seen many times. Written as DNA, the CDR3 is TGCGCCAGCAGCCAAGATCTGGCTAGCGGGAGGATTCATCCTTCCTACGAGCAGTACTTC. This sequence encodes CASSQDLASGRIHPSYEQYF. The chain combines TRBV4-3 with TRBJ2-7; TRBD2 agrees at 11 bases. Germline CDR1 is LGHNA and CDR2 is YSLEER. V trimming: 0 bases; J trimming: 1 base; junction bases outside the gene matches: 14. The CDR3 runs 20 residues.

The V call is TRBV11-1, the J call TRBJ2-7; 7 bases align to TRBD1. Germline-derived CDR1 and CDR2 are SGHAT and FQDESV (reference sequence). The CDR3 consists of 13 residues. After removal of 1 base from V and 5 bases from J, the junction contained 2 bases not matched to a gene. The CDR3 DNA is TGTGCCAGCAGCTTAGTTCAGGGGGACGAGCAGTACTTC. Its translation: CASSLVQGDEQYF.

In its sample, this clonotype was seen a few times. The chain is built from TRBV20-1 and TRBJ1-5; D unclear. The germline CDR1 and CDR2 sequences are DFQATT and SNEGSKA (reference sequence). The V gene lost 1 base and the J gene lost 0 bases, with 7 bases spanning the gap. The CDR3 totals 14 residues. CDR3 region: CSARGLLSNQPQHF. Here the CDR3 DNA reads TGCAGTGCTAGAGGCCTTCTTAGCAATCAGCCCCAGCATTTT.

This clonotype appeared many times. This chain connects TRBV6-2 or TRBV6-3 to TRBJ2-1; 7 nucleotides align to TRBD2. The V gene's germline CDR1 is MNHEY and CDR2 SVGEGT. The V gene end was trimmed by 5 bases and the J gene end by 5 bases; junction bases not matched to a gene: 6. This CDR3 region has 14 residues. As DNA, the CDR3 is TGTGCCAGCAGTCCCCTACTAGCGAACAATGAGCAGTTCTTC. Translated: CASSPLLANNEQFF.

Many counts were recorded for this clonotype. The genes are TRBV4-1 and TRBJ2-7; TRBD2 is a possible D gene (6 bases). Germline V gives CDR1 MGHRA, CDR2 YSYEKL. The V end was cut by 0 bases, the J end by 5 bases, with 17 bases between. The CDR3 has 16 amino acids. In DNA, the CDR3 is TGCGCCAGCAGCCAAGAACGCGGCGGGATTTCCCACGAGCAGTACTTC. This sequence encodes CASSQERGGISHEQYF.

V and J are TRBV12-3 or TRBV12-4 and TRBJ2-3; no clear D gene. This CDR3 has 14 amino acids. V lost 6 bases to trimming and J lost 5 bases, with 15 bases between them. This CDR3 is CASSIGVSGDTQYF. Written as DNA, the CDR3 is TGTGCCAGCAGCATTGGGGTTTCGGGAGATACGCAGTATTTT.

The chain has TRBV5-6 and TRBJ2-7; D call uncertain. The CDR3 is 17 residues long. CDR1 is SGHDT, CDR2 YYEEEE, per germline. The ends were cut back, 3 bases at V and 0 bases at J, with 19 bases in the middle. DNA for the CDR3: TGTGCCAGCAGCTCGGACCTCTTGCGCATCGGCTCCTACGAGCAGTACTTC. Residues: CASSSDLLRIGSYEQYF.

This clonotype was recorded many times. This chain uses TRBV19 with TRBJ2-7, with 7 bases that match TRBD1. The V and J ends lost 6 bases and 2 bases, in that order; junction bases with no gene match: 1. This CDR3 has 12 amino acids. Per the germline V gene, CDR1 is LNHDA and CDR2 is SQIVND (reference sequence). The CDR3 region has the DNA TGTGCCAGTAGCGGACAGGCCTACGAGCAGTACTTC. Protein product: CASSGQAYEQYF.

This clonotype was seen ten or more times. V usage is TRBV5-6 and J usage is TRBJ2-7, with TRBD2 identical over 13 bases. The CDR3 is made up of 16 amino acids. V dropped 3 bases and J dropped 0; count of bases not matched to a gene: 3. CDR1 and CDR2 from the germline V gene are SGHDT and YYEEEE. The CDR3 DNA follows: TGTGCCAGCAGCTCGGGACTAGCGGGGACCTCCTACGAGCAGTACTTC. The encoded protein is CASSSGLAGTSYEQYF.

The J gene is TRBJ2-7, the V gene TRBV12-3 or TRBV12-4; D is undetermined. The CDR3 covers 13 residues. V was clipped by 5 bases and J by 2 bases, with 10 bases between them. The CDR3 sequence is CASSLDLAYEQYF. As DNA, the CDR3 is TGTGCCAGCAGTCTAGATCTGGCCTACGAGCAGTACTTC.